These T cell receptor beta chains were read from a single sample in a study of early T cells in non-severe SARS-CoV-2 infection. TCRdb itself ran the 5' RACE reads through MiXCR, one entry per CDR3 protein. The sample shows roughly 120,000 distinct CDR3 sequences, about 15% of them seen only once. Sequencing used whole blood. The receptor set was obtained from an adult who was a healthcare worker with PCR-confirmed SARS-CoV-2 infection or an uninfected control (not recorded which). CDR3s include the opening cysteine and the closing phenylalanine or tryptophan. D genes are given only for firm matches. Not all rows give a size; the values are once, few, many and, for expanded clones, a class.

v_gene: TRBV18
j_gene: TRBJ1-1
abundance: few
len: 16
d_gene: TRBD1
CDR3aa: CASSPRTGGVNTEAFF
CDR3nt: TGTGCCAGCTCACCGAGGACAGGGGGGGTGAACACTGAAGCTTTCTTT

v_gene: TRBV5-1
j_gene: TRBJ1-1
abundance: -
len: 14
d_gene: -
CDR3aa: CASSLGDTYQGAFF
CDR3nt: TGCGCCAGCAGCTTGGGGGACACTTACCAGGGAGCTTTCTTT

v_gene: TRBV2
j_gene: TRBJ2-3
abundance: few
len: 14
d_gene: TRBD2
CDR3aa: CASSGGTRSNTQYF
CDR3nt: TGTGCCAGCAGTGGGGGGACTAGATCAAATACGCAGTATTTT

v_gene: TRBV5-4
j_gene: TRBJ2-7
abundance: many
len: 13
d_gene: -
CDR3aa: CASRPGTRNEQYF
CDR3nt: TGTGCCAGCAGGCCCGGGACAAGGAACGAGCAGTACTTC

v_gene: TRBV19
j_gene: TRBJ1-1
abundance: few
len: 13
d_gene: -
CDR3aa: CASSIGRDTEAFF
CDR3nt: TGTGCCAGTAGTATAGGCAGGGACACTGAAGCTTTCTTT

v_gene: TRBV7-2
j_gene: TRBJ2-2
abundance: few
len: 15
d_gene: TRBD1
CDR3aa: CASSQDRANTGELFF
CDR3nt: TGTGCCAGCAGCCAAGACAGGGCGAACACCGGGGAGCTGTTTTTT

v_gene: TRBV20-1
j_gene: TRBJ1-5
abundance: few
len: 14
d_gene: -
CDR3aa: CSAQLGEDNQPQHF
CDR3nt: TGCAGTGCCCAACTGGGGGAGGACAATCAGCCCCAGCATTTT

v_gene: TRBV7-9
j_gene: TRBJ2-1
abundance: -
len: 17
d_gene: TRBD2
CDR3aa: CASSSGLAGDVINEQFF
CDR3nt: TGTGCCAGCAGCTCAGGACTAGCGGGGGACGTAATCAATGAGCAGTTCTTC

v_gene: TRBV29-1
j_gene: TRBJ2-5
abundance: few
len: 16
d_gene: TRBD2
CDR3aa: CSVELEGSGARETQYF
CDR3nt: TGCAGCGTTGAATTGGAGGGCAGCGGGGCCCGAGAGACCCAGTACTTC

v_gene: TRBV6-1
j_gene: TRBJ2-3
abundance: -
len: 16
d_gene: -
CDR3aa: CASSPLPSGPTDTQYF
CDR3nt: TGTGCCAGCAGTCCCCTGCCCAGCGGTCCCACAGATACGCAGTATTTT

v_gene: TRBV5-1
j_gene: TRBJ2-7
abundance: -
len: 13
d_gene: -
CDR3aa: CASSRQTGSEQYF
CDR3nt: TGCGCCAGCAGCCGACAGACCGGTAGCGAGCAGTACTTC

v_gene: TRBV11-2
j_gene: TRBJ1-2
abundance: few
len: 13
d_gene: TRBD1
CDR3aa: CASSLLGQGAHTF
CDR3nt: TGTGCCAGCAGCTTATTGGGACAGGGGGCGCACACCTTC

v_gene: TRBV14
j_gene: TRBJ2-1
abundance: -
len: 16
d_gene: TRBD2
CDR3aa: CASSQGTSSGRFRQFF
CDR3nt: TGTGCCAGCAGCCAAGGAACCTCTAGCGGTAGATTTAGGCAGTTCTTC

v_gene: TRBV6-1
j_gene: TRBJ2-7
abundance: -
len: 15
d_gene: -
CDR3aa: CASSEQGDSPYEQYF
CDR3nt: TGTGCCAGCAGTGAACAGGGCGACTCACCCTACGAGCAGTACTTC

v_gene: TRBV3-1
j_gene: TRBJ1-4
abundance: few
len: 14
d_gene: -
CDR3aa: CASSRRDIDEKLFF
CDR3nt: TGTGCCAGCTCTCGCCGGGACATCGATGAAAAACTGTTTTTT

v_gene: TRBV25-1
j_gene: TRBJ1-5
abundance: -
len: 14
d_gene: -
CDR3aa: CASRAVGGNQPQHF
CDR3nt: TGTGCCAGCAGGGCAGTTGGAGGAAATCAGCCCCAGCATTTT

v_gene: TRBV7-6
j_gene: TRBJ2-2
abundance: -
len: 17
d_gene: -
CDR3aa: CASSLAQGGKNTGELFF
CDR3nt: TGTGCCAGCAGCTTAGCCCAGGGGGGAAAGAACACCGGGGAGCTGTTTTTT

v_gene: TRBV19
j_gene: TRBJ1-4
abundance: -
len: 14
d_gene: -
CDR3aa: CASSIQQAGEKLFF
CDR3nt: TGTGCCAGTAGTATACAACAGGCGGGTGAAAAACTGTTTTTT

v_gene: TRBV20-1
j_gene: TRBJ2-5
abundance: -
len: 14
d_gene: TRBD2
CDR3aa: CSAEGTGAGETQYF
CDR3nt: TGCAGTGCTGAGGGAACGGGAGCGGGGGAGACCCAGTACTTC

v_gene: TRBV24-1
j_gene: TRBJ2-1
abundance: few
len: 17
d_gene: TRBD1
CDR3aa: CATSGRRGTGGLNEQFF
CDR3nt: TGTGCCACCAGTGGCCGGCGGGGGACAGGGGGCTTAAATGAGCAGTTCTTC

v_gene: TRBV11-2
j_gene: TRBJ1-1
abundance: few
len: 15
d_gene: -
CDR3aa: CASSWSQGSSTEAFF
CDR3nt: TGTGCCAGCAGCTGGAGCCAAGGGTCGAGCACTGAAGCTTTCTTT

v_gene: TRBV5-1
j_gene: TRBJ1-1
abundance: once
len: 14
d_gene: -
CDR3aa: CASSLRTGQGEAFF
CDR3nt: TGCGCCAGCAGCCTTCGGACGGGACAAGGGGAAGCTTTCTTT

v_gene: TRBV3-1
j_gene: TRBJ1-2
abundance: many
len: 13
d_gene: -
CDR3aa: CASSQGGPGGYTF
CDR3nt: TGTGCCAGCAGCCAAGGGGGCCCTGGGGGCTACACCTTC

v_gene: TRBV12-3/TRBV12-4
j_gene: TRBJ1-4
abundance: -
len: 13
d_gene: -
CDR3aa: CASTASTNEKLFF
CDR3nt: TGTGCCAGTACCGCGTCAACTAATGAAAAACTGTTTTTT

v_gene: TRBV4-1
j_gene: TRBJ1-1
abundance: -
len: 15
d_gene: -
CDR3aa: CASSQDRYRDTEAFF
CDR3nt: TGCGCCAGCAGCCAAGATCGGTACAGGGACACTGAAGCTTTCTTT

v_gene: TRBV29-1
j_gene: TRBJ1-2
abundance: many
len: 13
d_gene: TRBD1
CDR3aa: CSVSQGTGYGYTF
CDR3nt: TGCAGCGTTTCACAGGGGACGGGCTATGGCTACACCTTC

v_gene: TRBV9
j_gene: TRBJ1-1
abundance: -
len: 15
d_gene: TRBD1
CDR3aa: CASSAGSGGGTEAFF
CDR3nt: TGTGCCAGCAGCGCCGGCTCAGGGGGCGGAACTGAAGCTTTCTTT

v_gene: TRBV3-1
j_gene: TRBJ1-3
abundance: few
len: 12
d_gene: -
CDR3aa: CASSQGVDTIYF
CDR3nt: TGTGCCAGCAGCCAAGGGGTGGACACCATATATTTT

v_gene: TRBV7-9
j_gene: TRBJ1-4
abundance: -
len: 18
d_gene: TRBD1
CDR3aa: CASSPWDRGRGINEKLFF
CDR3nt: TGTGCCAGCAGCCCCTGGGACAGGGGAAGAGGGATCAATGAAAAACTGTTTTTT

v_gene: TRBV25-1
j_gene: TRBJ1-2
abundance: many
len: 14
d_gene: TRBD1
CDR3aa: CASSEAGGGSGYTF
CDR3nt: TGTGCCAGCAGTGAGGCAGGGGGTGGATCTGGCTACACCTTC

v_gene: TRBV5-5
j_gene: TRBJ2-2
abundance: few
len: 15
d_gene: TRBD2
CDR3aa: CASSFRGGTTGELFF
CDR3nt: TGTGCCAGCAGCTTCCGGGGGGGTACCACCGGGGAGCTGTTTTTT

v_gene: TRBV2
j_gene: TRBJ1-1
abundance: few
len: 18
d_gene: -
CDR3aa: CASSKRTGTRYMNTEAFF
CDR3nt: TGTGCCAGCAGCAAGAGGACCGGGACAAGGTACATGAACACTGAAGCTTTCTTT

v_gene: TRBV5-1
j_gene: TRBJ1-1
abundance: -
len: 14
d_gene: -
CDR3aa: CASSWADRNTEAFF
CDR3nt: TGCGCCAGCAGCTGGGCCGACAGGAACACTGAAGCTTTCTTT

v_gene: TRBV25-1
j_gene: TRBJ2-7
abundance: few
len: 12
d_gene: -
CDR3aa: CASNGGHYEQYF
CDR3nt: TGTGCCAGCAACGGCGGGCACTACGAGCAGTACTTC

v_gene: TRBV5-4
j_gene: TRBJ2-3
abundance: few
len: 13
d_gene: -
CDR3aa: CASSLGQTDTQYF
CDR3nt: TGTGCCAGCAGCTTGGGTCAGACAGATACGCAGTATTTT

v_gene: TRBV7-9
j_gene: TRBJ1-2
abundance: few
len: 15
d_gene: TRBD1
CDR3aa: CASSPRTGIEQGYTF
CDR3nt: TGTGCCAGCAGCCCCAGGACAGGGATCGAGCAGGGCTACACCTTC

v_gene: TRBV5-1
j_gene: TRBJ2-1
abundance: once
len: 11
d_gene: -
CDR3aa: CASSFADEQFF
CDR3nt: TGCGCCAGCAGCTTCGCCGATGAGCAGTTCTTC

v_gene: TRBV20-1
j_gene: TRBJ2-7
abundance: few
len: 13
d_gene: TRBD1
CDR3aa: CSARTGTSYEQYF
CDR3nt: TGCAGTGCAAGGACAGGGACCTCCTACGAGCAGTACTTC

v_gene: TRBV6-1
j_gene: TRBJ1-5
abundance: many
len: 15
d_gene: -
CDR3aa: CASSGQADSNQPQHF
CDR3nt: TGTGCCAGCAGTGGCCAGGCAGATAGCAATCAGCCCCAGCATTTT

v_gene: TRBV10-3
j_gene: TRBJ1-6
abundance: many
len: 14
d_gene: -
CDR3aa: CAISEWTDNSPLHF
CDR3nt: TGTGCCATCAGTGAATGGACCGACAATTCACCCCTCCACTTT

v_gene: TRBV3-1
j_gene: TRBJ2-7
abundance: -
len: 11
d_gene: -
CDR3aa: CASSDKREQYF
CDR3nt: TGTGCCAGCAGCGACAAGCGGGAGCAGTACTTC

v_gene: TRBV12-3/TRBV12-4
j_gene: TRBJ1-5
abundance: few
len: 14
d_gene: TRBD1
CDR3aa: CASSLRDREEPQHF
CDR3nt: TGTGCCAGCAGTTTAAGGGACAGGGAAGAGCCCCAGCATTTT

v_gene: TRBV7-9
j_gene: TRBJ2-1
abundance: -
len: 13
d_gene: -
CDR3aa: CASSLVRGNEQFF
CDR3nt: TGTGCCAGCAGCTTGGTTAGAGGCAATGAGCAGTTCTTC